These 15 T cell receptor beta chains came from one sample sequenced in a study of blood T cell repertoires in COVID-19. Sequencing was performed with immunoSEQ multiplex PCR; in TCRdb, only in-frame clones are kept and a portion is missing. The sample lists 95,000 to 130,000 clones, just over 90% occurring once. Sequencing was done on a sample of peripheral blood. These receptors came from a human donor with active COVID-19. The donor label of this sample is uncertain.

V usage is TRBV6-5 and J usage is TRBJ2-7; TRBD1 is a possible D gene (6 bases). Germline V gene data show CDR1 as MNHEY and CDR2 as SVGAGI. This CDR3 has 14 amino acids. V lost 5 bases to trimming and J lost 4 bases, with 15 bases between them. The CDR3 sequence: CASSPLQGGYEQYF. The CDR3 bases are TGTGCCAGCAGTCCGTTACAGGGTGGGTACGAGCAGTACTTC.

This chain joins TRBV10-3 and TRBJ2-5; TRBD2 agrees at 9 bases. J was trimmed by 5 bases and V by 10 bases; bases with no gene match: 11. This CDR3 spans 14 amino acids. CDR1 and CDR2 from the germline V gene are ENHRY and SYGVKD. CDR3: CATQLAGRGETQYF. The CDR3 bases are TGTGCCACCCAACTAGCGGGTCGGGGGGAGACCCAGTACTTC.

V gene TRBV27 combines with J gene TRBJ2-1; D possibly corresponds to TRBD2 (7 bases). Per the germline V gene, CDR1 is MNHEY and CDR2 is SMNVEV (reference sequence). The ends were cut back, 1 base at V and 10 bases at J, with 14 bases in the middle. This CDR3 spans 14 amino acids. For the CDR3, the DNA is TGTGCCAGCAGTTTATGGGGGGGCCCAATCGAGCAGTTCTTC. The encoded protein is CASSLWGGPIEQFF.

V and J are TRBV5-6 and TRBJ2-2; no clear D gene. Germline CDR1 is SGHDT and CDR2 is YYEEEE. The CDR3 sequence is 16 residues long. V gave up 1 base and J gave up 0 bases, with 10 bases separating them. CDR3 protein: CASSLFRLTNTGELFF. In DNA form, the CDR3 reads TGTGCCAGCAGCTTGTTCCGACTCACGAACACCGGGGAGCTGTTTTTT.

The chain recombines TRBV5-1 with TRBJ1-5; D is possibly TRBD1 (6 bases). V lost 0 bases and J 2 bases, leaving 9 bases between the germline ends. From germline, CDR1 is SGHRS and CDR2 YFSETQ. This CDR3 contains 15 residues. Here the CDR3 DNA reads TGCGCCAGCAGCTTGGATGGGGGCGGCAATCAGCCCCAGCATTTT. Encoded protein: CASSLDGGGNQPQHF.

This chain uses TRBV14 with TRBJ1-2; TRBD1 might be the D (5 bases). V was shortened by 4 bases and J by 3 bases, with 15 bases between the two germline ends. CDR1 is SGHDN, CDR2 FVKESK, per germline. The CDR3 has 15 amino acids. This chain's CDR3 is CASSRGQGRDYGYTF. In DNA form, the CDR3 reads TGTGCCAGCAGCCGTGGCCAGGGTAGGGACTATGGCTACACCTTC.

This clone was counted a single time. A junction boundary mismatches the germline segment, possibly from a read error. This chain joins TRBV15 and TRBJ1-1, with no clear D. The CDR3 consists of 14 residues. Per the germline V gene, CDR1 is LNHNV and CDR2 is YYDKDF (reference sequence). The CDR3 spells CATSGDIMNTEAFF. The CDR3 DNA sequence: TGTGCCACCAGCGGAGACATCATGAACACTGAAGCTTTCTTT.

The chain combines TRBV7-2 with TRBJ2-1, with 7 bases fitting TRBD2. After removal of 2 bases from V and 7 bases from J, the junction contained 14 bases not matched to a gene. The CDR3 runs to 17 residues. Germline V gene sequence: CDR1 SGHTA, CDR2 FQGNSA. The CDR3 DNA reads TGTGCCAGCAGCTTAATTGGCGCGGGGGTCCTATGGAATGAGCAGTTCTTC. As protein: CASSLIGAGVLWNEQFF.

The genes are TRBV28 and TRBJ1-6; 9 nucleotides match TRBD1. The CDR3 sequence is 17 residues long. Losses at the gene ends were 5 bases for V and 0 bases for J; bases not matched to a gene: 5. Germline CDR1 is MDHEN and CDR2 is SYDVKM. In DNA, the CDR3 is TGTGCCAGCAGTCTAGGGACAGGGCTCTCCTATAATTCACCCCTCCACTTT. Translating gives CASSLGTGLSYNSPLHF.

CDR3 sequence: CASSQDRGLQPQHF. The DNA for the CDR3 is TGCGCCAGCAGCCAGGACAGGGGGCTACAGCCCCAGCATTTT. The J gene is TRBJ1-5, the V gene TRBV4-3; 11 bases fit TRBD1. Trimming took 3 bases from V and 7 from J; bases not matched to a gene: 2. The CDR3 is 14 residues long. CDR1 and CDR2 from the germline V gene are LGHNA and YSLEER.

The genes are TRBV7-6 and TRBJ2-1, with 9 bases lining up with TRBD1. CDR1 SGHVS and CDR2 FNYEAQ come from the germline V gene. The CDR3 contains 15 residues. V lost 3 bases, J lost 7 bases, and 7 bases stayed unmatched. In DNA, the CDR3 is TGTGCCAGCAGCTTTCCGGGACAGGGCGTTAATGAGCAGTTCTTC. It specifies CASSFPGQGVNEQFF.

The chain is built from TRBV7-8 and TRBJ1-1; TRBD1 might be the D (5 bases). This CDR3 has 15 residues. Trimming stripped 5 bases from V and 1 base from J, with 14 bases between. Germline CDR1 and CDR2: SGHVS and FQNEAQ. The CDR3 loop is CASSLTSRENTEAFF. The CDR3, as DNA: TGTGCCAGCAGCCTCACCTCCAGGGAGAACACTGAAGCTTTCTTT. Together with reference TRBV7-8 and TRBJ1-1, the CDR3 gives the full variable domain: GAGVSQSPRYKVAKRGQDVALRCDPISGHVSLFWYQQALGQGPEFLTYFQNEAQLDKSGLPSDRFFAERPEGSVSTLKIQRTQQEDSAVYLCASSLTSRENTEAFFGQGTRLTVV.

The rearrangement joins TRBV5-1 to TRBJ1-1, with 7 bases lining up with TRBD1. Losses at the gene ends were 4 bases for V and 5 bases for J; bases not matched to a gene: 11. CDR1 is SGHRS, CDR2 YFSETQ, per germline. The CDR3 length is 15 residues. In nucleotides, the CDR3 is TGCGCCAGCAGCCTAGATCGACAGGGCAGTACTGAAGCTTTCTTT. Translating it yields CASSLDRQGSTEAFF. The variable domain in full, with the rest retrieved from reference TRBV5-1 and TRBJ1-1, is KAGVTQTPRYLIKTRGQQVTLSCSPISGHRSVSWYQQTPGQGLQFLFEYFSETQRNKGNFPGRFSGRQFSNSRSEMNVSTLELGDSALYLCASSLDRQGSTEAFFGQGTRLTVV.

This clone showed up just a few times. The rearrangement links TRBV29-1 to TRBJ1-1; D unresolved. The CDR3 contains 13 residues. The V and J ends lost 4 bases and 1 base respectively, with 10 bases between them. Germline V CDR1 and CDR2: SQVTM, ANQGSEA. The CDR3 DNA sequence: TGCAGCGTTGGAGTTAGGAGGAACACTGAAGCTTTCTTT. Translating gives CSVGVRRNTEAFF.

The rearrangement uses TRBV5-1 and TRBJ1-2, with 10 bases that match TRBD1. The CDR3 consists of 15 residues. CDR1 is SGHRS and CDR2 is YFSETQ in the germline V gene. The trim removed 0 bases at V and 4 bases at J, leaving 3 bases unmatched. CDR3 sequence (DNA): TGCGCCAGCAGCTTGGAGACAGGGGGCGGCTATGGCTACACCTTC. Protein product: CASSLETGGGYGYTF.